In this sample, the clone carrying this T cell receptor (beta chain) turned up many times. What it recognizes is unknown. Libraries were made from TCR beta cDNA, and they carried unique molecular identifiers. About 500,000 cDNA molecules were obtained from roughly 1.1 to 9.2 million T cells. TCRdb re-analysed the PCR reads in MiXCR, keeping a single row per CDR3 protein. The repertoire includes about 210,000 distinct CDR3 sequences, around 29% of them detected once, and about 3.7% sits in the top ten. The source of the sample is a study of post-analysis software for immune sequencing data. Study observations and caveats: Same-batch samples co-clustered strongly by F measure.

The receptor comes from a girl aged 2 to 17 with multiple sclerosis. The sample consisted of blood.

CDR3 amino acids: CASSPQSFNEQFF. CDR3 bases: TGTGCCAGCAGTCCCCAGAGTTTCAATGAGCAGTTCTTC. The chain recombines TRBV12-3 or TRBV12-4 with TRBJ2-1, with D unresolved. This CDR3 has 13 residues. V gave up 5 bases and J gave up 6 bases, with 11 bases separating them.